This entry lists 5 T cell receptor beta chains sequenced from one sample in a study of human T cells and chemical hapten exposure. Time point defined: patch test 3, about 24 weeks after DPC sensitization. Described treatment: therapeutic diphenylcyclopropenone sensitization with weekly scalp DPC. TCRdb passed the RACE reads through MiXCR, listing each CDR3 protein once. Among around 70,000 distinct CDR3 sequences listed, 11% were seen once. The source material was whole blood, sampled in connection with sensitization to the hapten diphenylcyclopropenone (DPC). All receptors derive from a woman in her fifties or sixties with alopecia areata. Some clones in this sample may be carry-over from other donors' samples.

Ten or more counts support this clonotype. CDR3 region: CASSQVPEARAFF. CDR3 DNA: TGTGCCAGCAGCCAAGTACCCGAGGCGAGGGCTTTCTTT. The J gene is TRBJ1-1, the V gene TRBV14; D unclear. The CDR3 consists of 13 residues. Germline CDR1 and CDR2: SGHDN and FVKESK. V dropped 1 base and J dropped 11 bases, with 14 bases sitting between them.

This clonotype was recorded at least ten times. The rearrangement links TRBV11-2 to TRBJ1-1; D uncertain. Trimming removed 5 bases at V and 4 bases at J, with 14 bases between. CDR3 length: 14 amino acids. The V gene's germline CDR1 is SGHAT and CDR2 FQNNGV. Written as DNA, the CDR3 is TGTGCCAGCAGCCCGGTAAATGGGTTCACTGAAGCTTTCTTT. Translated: CASSPVNGFTEAFF. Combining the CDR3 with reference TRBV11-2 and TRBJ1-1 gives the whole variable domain EAGVAQSPRYKIIEKRQSVAFWCNPISGHATLYWYQQILGQGPKLLIQFQNNGVVDDSQLPKDRFSAERLKGVDSTLKIQPAKLEDSAVYLCASSPVNGFTEAFFGQGTRLTVV.

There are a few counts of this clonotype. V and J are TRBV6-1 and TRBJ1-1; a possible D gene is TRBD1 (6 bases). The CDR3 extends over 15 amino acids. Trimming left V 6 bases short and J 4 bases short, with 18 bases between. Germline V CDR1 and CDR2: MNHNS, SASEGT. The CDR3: CASRKHRELGTEAFF. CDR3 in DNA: TGTGCCAGCAGGAAGCACAGGGAATTGGGCACTGAAGCTTTCTTT.

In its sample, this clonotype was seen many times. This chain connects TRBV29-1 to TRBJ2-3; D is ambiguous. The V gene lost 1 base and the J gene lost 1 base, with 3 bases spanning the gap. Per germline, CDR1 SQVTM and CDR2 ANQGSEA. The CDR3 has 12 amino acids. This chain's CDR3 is CSVEVGTDTQYF. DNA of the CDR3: TGCAGCGTTGAAGTCGGCACAGATACGCAGTATTTT.

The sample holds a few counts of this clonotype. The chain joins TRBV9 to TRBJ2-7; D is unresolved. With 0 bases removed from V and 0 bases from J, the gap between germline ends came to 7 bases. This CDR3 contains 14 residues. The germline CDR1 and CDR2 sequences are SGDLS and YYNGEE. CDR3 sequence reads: CASSVGLSSYEQYF. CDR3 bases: TGTGCCAGCAGCGTAGGGCTTAGCTCCTACGAGCAGTACTTC.